Listed here are 20 T cell receptor beta chains from one sample, sequenced in a study of blood T cell repertoires in COVID-19. Repertoires were generated with immunoSEQ multiplex PCR, while TCRdb's copy carries only in-frame clones and drops some. Of roughly 62,000 clones in the sample, about 88% are singletons; the top ten hold roughly 1%. Sequencing was done on a sample of peripheral blood. The receptors here all came from a man in his 70s with acute or convalescent COVID-19.

This chain joins TRBV10-3 and TRBJ1-2, with 9 bases fitting TRBD1. CDR1 is ENHRY, CDR2 SYGVKD, per germline. V lost 6 bases, J lost 5 bases, and 7 bases stayed unmatched. CDR3 length: 14 residues. The CDR3 sequence: CAISLGDRDYGYTF. The CDR3, as DNA: TGTGCCATCAGCCTAGGGGACAGGGATTATGGCTACACCTTC.

The CDR3 bases are TGTGCCAGCAGCTTACAGGGGAATAACAATGAAAAACTGTTTTTT. Translating it yields CASSLQGNNNEKLFF. This chain connects TRBV7-8 to TRBJ1-4; weak D call: TRBD1 (6 bases). CDR3 length: 15 residues. Germline loops: CDR1 SGHVS, CDR2 FQNEAQ. With 2 bases removed from V and 5 bases from J, the gap between germline ends came to 12 bases.

The J gene is TRBJ2-2, the V gene TRBV10-3, with 7 bases aligning to TRBD2. V lost 0 bases, J lost 5 bases, and 6 bases stayed unmatched. From germline, CDR1 is ENHRY and CDR2 SYGVKD. CDR3 length equals 16 residues. This CDR3 reads CAISESTGSGTGELFF. CDR3 nucleotide sequence: TGTGCCATCAGTGAGTCTACCGGTAGCGGGACCGGGGAGCTGTTTTTT.

The chain couples TRBV10-3 to TRBJ1-5, with TRBD1 matching over 7 bases. The ends lost 2 bases at V and 6 bases at J; junction bases unmatched: 19. This CDR3 region has 19 residues. Germline-derived CDR1 and CDR2 are ENHRY and SYGVKD. The CDR3 is CAISEGWGRDRDFRQPQHF. The CDR3 DNA sequence: TGTGCCATCAGTGAGGGTTGGGGTCGGGACAGAGATTTCCGTCAGCCCCAGCATTTT.

The gene calls are TRBV6-5 and TRBJ1-2, with no clear D. The germline V and J ends were trimmed by 7 bases and 7 bases, with 16 bases remaining between them. Germline-derived CDR1 and CDR2 are MNHEY and SVGAGI. This CDR3 has 13 residues. CDR3 loop: CASTDPGPSGYTF. DNA of the CDR3: TGTGCCAGCACGGATCCGGGTCCAAGTGGCTACACCTTC.

This clone was found once. The CDR3 nucleotides read TGTGCCAGCAGTTACTCTCTTAAAGGGGCGAGTTCACCCCTCCACTTT. It translates to CASSYSLKGASSPLHF. The V gene is TRBV6-5, the J gene TRBJ1-6, with a possible D match to TRBD1 (5 bases). Deletions cut 0 bases from V and 9 bases from J, with 15 bases between. This CDR3 comprises 16 residues. CDR1 and CDR2 from the germline V gene are MNHEY and SVGAGI.

CDR3 sequence (DNA): TGCGCCAGCAGCGAACAGGGGAACACTGAAGCTTTCTTT. Its protein is CASSEQGNTEAFF. The genes are TRBV10-2 and TRBJ1-1; maybe TRBD1 (6 bases). The CDR3 has 13 residues. Germline V gives CDR1 WSHSY, CDR2 SAAADI. Trimming removed 6 bases from V and 1 base from J, with 9 bases in between.

The chain combines TRBV6-2 or TRBV6-3 with TRBJ2-3; 11 bases fit TRBD2. The CDR3 spans 17 residues. Germline trimming cut 2 bases from V and 2 bases from J; bases unmatched to any gene: 6. Germline CDR1 reads MNHEY; CDR2 reads SVGEGT. The CDR3 bases are TGTGCCAGCAGTTACATCGGACTAGCGGGTATCACAGATACGCAGTATTTT. Its protein product is CASSYIGLAGITDTQYF.

This clone was observed a handful of times. This rearrangement joins TRBV6-1 to TRBJ2-4; 8 nucleotides match TRBD2. Trimming removed 1 base from V and 4 bases from J; junction bases left unmatched: 9. Germline V gene data show CDR1 as MNHNS and CDR2 as SASEGT. The CDR3 is made up of 17 amino acids. CDR3 in amino acids: CASSEGGLAGIKNIQYF. CDR3 DNA: TGTGCCAGCAGTGAAGGGGGGCTAGCGGGCATTAAAAACATTCAGTACTTC.

This chain uses TRBV3-1 (or the pseudogene TRBV3-2) with TRBJ1-2; no clear D. The germline V and J ends were trimmed by 1 base and 2 bases, with 8 bases remaining between them. This CDR3 has 14 residues. The germline V gene encodes CDR1 LGHDT and CDR2 YNNKEL (reference sequence). The CDR3 DNA is TGTGCCAGCAGCCAAGTTGCAGGAAACTATGGCTACACCTTC. It codes for CASSQVAGNYGYTF.

The rearrangement uses TRBV9 and TRBJ2-7; a weak D match, TRBD2 (6 bases). The CDR3 totals 16 residues. Germline CDR1 SGDLS, CDR2 YYNGEE. The ends were cut back, 0 bases at V and 2 bases at J, with 15 bases in the middle. CDR3 bases: TGTGCCAGCAGCGTAGAGGAGGCTGCGGGGACCTACGAGCAGTACTTC. Translation gives CASSVEEAAGTYEQYF.

This chain joins TRBV7-9 and TRBJ1-4; 10 bases fit TRBD1. Germline V gives CDR1 SEHNR, CDR2 FQNEAQ (reference sequence). CDR3 length equals 14 residues. V lost 9 bases, J lost 6 bases, and 7 bases stayed unmatched. CDR3: CASGRGTGDEKLFF. CDR3 in DNA: TGTGCCAGTGGGAGAGGGACAGGGGATGAAAAACTGTTTTTT.

The chain carries TRBV7-2 and TRBJ2-5; maybe TRBD1 (5 bases). The CDR3 length is 13 residues. CDR1 SGHTA and CDR2 FQGNSA come from the germline V gene. The ends were cut back, 6 bases at V and 1 base at J, with 9 bases in the middle. As DNA, the CDR3 is TGTGCCAGCAGTAAGGGGATCCAAGAGACCCAGTACTTC. Its protein is CASSKGIQETQYF.

V and J are TRBV18 and TRBJ2-3; 8 bases agree with TRBD1. The J segment lost 2 bases and the V segment lost 0 bases, leaving 7 bases of the junction unmatched. Germline V CDR1 and CDR2: KGHSH, LQKENI. The CDR3 runs 17 residues. The CDR3 protein is CASSPPTGQGNTDTQYF. The DNA of the CDR3 is TGTGCCAGCTCACCACCGACCGGACAGGGCAACACAGATACGCAGTATTTT.

This sequence joins TRBV2 and TRBJ1-5, with TRBD1 identical over 10 bases. Germline lookup yields CDR1 SNHLY and CDR2 FYNNEI. The trim removed 8 bases at V and 0 bases at J, leaving 4 bases unmatched. The CDR3 has 15 residues. CDR3 bases: TGTGCCAGCCGGGACAGGGGCTATAGCAATCAGCCCCAGCATTTT. This translates into CASRDRGYSNQPQHF.

This chain uses TRBV11-2 with TRBJ2-7; no definite D call. The CDR3 loop spans 12 amino acids. The germline CDR1 and CDR2 sequences are SGHAT and FQNNGV. V was trimmed by 6 bases and J by 0 bases, leaving 6 bases between them. The CDR3 coding sequence is TGTGCCAGCAGTCTCAGCTCCTACGAGCAGTACTTC. This codes for CASSLSSYEQYF.

V gene TRBV19 combines with J gene TRBJ2-1; D possibly corresponds to TRBD1 (6 bases). There are 12 residues in the CDR3. Trimming cost V 6 bases and J 13 bases, with 16 bases left between them. CDR1 LNHDA and CDR2 SQIVND come from the germline V gene (reference sequence). CDR3 nucleotide sequence: TGTGCCAGTAGCCATTCCCGGACAGATCAGTTCTTC. This codes for CASSHSRTDQFF.

The chain employs TRBV7-2 and TRBJ1-6; D is unclear. V was trimmed by 4 bases and J by 3 bases, leaving 10 bases between them. The CDR3 totals 15 residues. From germline, CDR1 is SGHTA and CDR2 FQGNSA. DNA for the CDR3: TGTGCCAGCAGCTCTTCAACAGACTATAATTCACCCCTCCACTTT. Protein product: CASSSSTDYNSPLHF.

The chain combines TRBV10-3 with TRBJ2-7; 9 bases align to TRBD1. V dropped 10 bases and J dropped 0; count of bases not matched to a gene: 7. The length of the CDR3 is 14 residues. Germline CDR1 is ENHRY and CDR2 is SYGVKD. The CDR3 here is CATTLTGGSYEQYF. CDR3 bases: TGTGCCACCACCCTGACAGGGGGCTCCTACGAGCAGTACTTC.

This chain links TRBV2 with TRBJ2-5; tentative D call: TRBD2 (6 bases). Germline assignment: CDR1 SNHLY and CDR2 FYNNEI. Trimming took off 6 bases at V and 0 bases at J, with 11 bases between the two ends. The length of the CDR3 is 14 residues. This CDR3 is CASREGLYQETQYF. CDR3 nucleotide sequence: TGTGCCAGCAGGGAGGGACTGTACCAAGAGACCCAGTACTTC.